The present T cell receptor beta chain was sequenced within a study of blood T cell repertoires in COVID-19. Turning to the study itself: Acute and convalescent COVID-19 specimens originated in the United States, Italy and Spain. The analysed material was cDNA or gDNA that came from T cells, B-cell-depleted T cells, or PBMCs.

This clone was counted once. Authors' analysis steps: Amplification with reference gene primers provided the estimates of nucleated cell counts. Here immunoSEQ multiplex PCR was the method, and the copy in TCRdb shows in-frame clones only, minus some. V and J calls and clone size come straight from that table; D and trimming were deduced from the DNA. The sample lists 150,000 to 200,000 clones; approximately 80% were seen once. The CDR3 covers 15 residues. V gave up 5 bases and J gave up 2 bases, with 15 bases separating them. Germline V gene lookup returns CDR1 SGHVS and CDR2 FNYEAQ. Patients in Seattle were enrolled during active infection, then followed longitudinally.

The TCR was taken from an elderly woman with COVID-19, enrolled during active disease. The sample consisted of peripheral blood. The chain couples TRBV7-6 to TRBJ2-5; weak D call: TRBD2 (6 bases). CDR3: CASSISGAGQETQYF. The CDR3 region has the DNA TGTGCCAGCAGCATTAGTGGGGCGGGGCAAGAGACCCAGTACTTC.